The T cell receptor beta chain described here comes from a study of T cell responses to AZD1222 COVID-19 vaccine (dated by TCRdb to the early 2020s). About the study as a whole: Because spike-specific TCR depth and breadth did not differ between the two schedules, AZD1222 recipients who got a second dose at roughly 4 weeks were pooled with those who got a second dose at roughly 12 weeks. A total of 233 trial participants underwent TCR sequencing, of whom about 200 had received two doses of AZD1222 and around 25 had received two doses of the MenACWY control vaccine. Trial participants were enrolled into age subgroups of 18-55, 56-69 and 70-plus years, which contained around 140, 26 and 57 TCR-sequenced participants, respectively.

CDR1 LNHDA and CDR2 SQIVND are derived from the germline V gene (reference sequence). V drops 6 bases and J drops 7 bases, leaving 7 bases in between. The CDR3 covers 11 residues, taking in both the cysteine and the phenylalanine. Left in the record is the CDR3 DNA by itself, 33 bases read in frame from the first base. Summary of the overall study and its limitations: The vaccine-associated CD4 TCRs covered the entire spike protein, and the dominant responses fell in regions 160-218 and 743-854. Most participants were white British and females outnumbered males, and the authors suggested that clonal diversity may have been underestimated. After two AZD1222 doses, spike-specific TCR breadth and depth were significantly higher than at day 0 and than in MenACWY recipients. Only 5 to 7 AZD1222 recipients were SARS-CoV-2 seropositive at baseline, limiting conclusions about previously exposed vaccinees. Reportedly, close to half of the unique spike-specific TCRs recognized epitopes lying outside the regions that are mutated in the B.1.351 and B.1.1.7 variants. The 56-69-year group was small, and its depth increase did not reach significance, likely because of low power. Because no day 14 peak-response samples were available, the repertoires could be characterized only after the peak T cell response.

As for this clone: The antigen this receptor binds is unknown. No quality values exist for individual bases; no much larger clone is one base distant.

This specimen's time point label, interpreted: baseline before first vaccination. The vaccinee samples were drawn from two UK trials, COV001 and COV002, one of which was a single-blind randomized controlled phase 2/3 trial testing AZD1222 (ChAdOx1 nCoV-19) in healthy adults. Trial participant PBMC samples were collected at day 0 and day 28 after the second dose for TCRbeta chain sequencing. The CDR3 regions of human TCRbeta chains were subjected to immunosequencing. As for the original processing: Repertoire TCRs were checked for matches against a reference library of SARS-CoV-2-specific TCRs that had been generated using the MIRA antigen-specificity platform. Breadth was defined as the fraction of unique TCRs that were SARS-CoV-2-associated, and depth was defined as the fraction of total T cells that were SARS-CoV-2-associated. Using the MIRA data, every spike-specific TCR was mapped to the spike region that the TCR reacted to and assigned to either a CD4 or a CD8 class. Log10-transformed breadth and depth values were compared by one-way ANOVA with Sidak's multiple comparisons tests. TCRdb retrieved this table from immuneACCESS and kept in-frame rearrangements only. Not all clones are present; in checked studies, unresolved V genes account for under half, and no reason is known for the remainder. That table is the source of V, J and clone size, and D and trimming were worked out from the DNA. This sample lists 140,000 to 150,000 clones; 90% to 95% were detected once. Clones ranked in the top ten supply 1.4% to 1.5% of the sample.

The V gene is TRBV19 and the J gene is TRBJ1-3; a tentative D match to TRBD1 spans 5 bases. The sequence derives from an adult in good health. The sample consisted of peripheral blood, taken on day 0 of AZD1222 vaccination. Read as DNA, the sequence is TGTGCCAGTAGGGGGGGGAACACCATATATTTT. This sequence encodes CASRGGNTIYF.